A selection of T cell receptor beta chains follows, all from one sample in a study of blood T cell repertoires in COVID-19. Generated by immunoSEQ multiplex PCR, the TCRdb table keeps only in-frame clones and is missing some. The sample carries 150,000 to 200,000 clones, 70% to 90% recorded once. Material: PBMCs or T cells enriched from blood (not recorded which). Receptors were obtained from a woman between 18 and 29 years old who had recovered from COVID-19. Both conserved end residues are part of each CDR3.

j_call | v_call | cdr3_aa
TRBJ1-2 | TRBV7-9 | CASSLKTGGTNYGYTF
TRBJ2-3 | TRBV5-1 | CASSLAIGIFQSKAGGPSTDTQYF
TRBJ1-2 | TRBV28 | CASSFPLVKGASLYGYTF
TRBJ1-1 | TRBV30 | CAWSWTGGTEAFF
TRBJ1-2 | TRBV5-6 | CASSFGGGYTF
TRBJ1-4 | TRBV19 | CASRARDTHAEKLFF
TRBJ1-3 | TRBV18 | CASSPDRSGNTIYF
TRBJ1-2 | TRBV9 | CASSAGQTYGYTF
TRBJ2-1 | TRBV6-4 | CASSSGDNEQFF
TRBJ1-2 | TRBV29-1 | CSVVPPTGEGGYTF
TRBJ2-6 | TRBV6-2/TRBV6-3 | CASSSNQGPGANVLTF
TRBJ2-7 | TRBV4-1 | CASSQDTRQRYEQYF
TRBJ1-6 | TRBV18 | CASSDSPNSPLHF
TRBJ2-1 | TRBV2 | CASRFHRDSPYNEQFF
TRBJ1-2 | TRBV6-5 | CASSWDSYGYTF
TRBJ2-2 | TRBV14 | CASSQDWDRANTGELFF
TRBJ1-6 | TRBV19 | CASNPGTTYNSPLHF
TRBJ2-1 | TRBV29-1 | CSVDRPISYNEQFF
TRBJ1-1 | TRBV5-1 | CASSLDRPGEDAAFF
TRBJ1-3 | TRBV28 | CASSLGQGASGNTIYF